The T cell receptor (beta chain) under discussion was sequenced for a study of blood T cell repertoires in COVID-19. V was pared by 0 bases and J by 7 bases, with 12 bases of the junction left unmatched. CDR3 length: 17 residues. Looked up from germline, CDR1 is KGHSH and CDR2 is LQKENI. Profiled with immunoSEQ multiplex PCR; TCRdb holds only in-frame clones, not every one. The top ten hold about 5.9% of the sample, which has approximately 110,000 clones, under 75% seen once. This clone turned up a few times. Input material: peripheral blood. This receptor was identified in an elderly man with acute or convalescent COVID-19. This rearrangement joins TRBV18 to TRBJ1-2; the match to TRBD1 covers 9 bases. The CDR3 loop reads CASSPPVDRGKSSGYTF. CDR3 nucleotides: TGTGCCAGCTCACCACCGGTTGACAGGGGGAAATCGAGTGGCTACACCTTC.